These T cell receptor beta chains were read from a single sample in a study of Graves' ophthalmopathy and Graves' hyperthyroidism. TCRdb reprocessed the multiplex PCR reads with MiXCR, giving one entry per CDR3 protein. Seen here are about 380,000 distinct CDR3 sequences, 15% observed once, and the top ten hold around 6.6%. The sequencing sample was made of peripheral blood. All receptors derive from a woman aged 18-29 years with stable Graves' hyperthyroidism. Both conserved end residues are part of each CDR3. The order of the fields is clone size, V gene, D gene, J gene, CDR3 DNA, CDR3 protein. A D gene is named only where the DNA matches it firmly. Clone sizes are given selectively: once, few, many, or a class where the clone is expanded.

clone size: many; V gene: TRBV27; D gene: TRBD2; J gene: TRBJ2-7; CDR3 DNA: TGTGCCAGCAGAGACGGGACCGCTGCGGGGGTCTACGAGCAGTACTTC; CDR3 protein: CASRDGTAAGVYEQYF
clone size: many; V gene: TRBV6-5; D gene: -; J gene: TRBJ1-1; CDR3 DNA: TGTGCCAGCGGTACCGAGAACACTGAAGCTTTCTTT; CDR3 protein: CASGTENTEAFF
clone size: many; V gene: TRBV7-8; D gene: TRBD1; J gene: TRBJ1-1; CDR3 DNA: TGTGCCAGCAGCTTAACCTGGACAGGGGAGGGGAACACTGAAGCTTTCTTT; CDR3 protein: CASSLTWTGEGNTEAFF
clone size: few; V gene: TRBV6-1; D gene: -; J gene: TRBJ2-5; CDR3 DNA: TGTGCCAGCAGAACTGTCGACAGAGGGGAGACCCAGTACTTC; CDR3 protein: CASRTVDRGETQYF
clone size: many; V gene: TRBV19; D gene: -; J gene: TRBJ2-5; CDR3 DNA: TGTGCCAGTAGGCAGGGGCGAGGAGAGACCCAGTACTTC; CDR3 protein: CASRQGRGETQYF
clone size: many; V gene: TRBV20-1; D gene: TRBD2; J gene: TRBJ2-5; CDR3 DNA: TGCAGTGCTAGAGATCAGGCTAGCGGGGGCCAAGAGACCCAGTACTTC; CDR3 protein: CSARDQASGGQETQYF
clone size: many; V gene: TRBV6-2/TRBV6-3; D gene: -; J gene: TRBJ2-3; CDR3 DNA: TGTGCCAGCAGTTACTCGATGGGGACAGATACGCAGTATTTT; CDR3 protein: CASSYSMGTDTQYF
clone size: few; V gene: TRBV12-3/TRBV12-4; D gene: -; J gene: TRBJ2-2; CDR3 DNA: TGTGCCAGCAGACGATTCCCGGGACTTGTAAACACCGGGGAGCTGTTTTTT; CDR3 protein: CASRRFPGLVNTGELFF
clone size: -; V gene: TRBV3-1; D gene: -; J gene: TRBJ1-1; CDR3 DNA: TGTGCCAGCAGCAGACAGCCAGGGGCTGTCGCTGAAGCTTTCTTT; CDR3 protein: CASSRQPGAVAEAFF
clone size: many; V gene: TRBV7-2; D gene: TRBD1; J gene: TRBJ2-4; CDR3 DNA: TGTGCCAGCAGCTTAGCGGGACAGACAGTAAACATTCAGTACTTC; CDR3 protein: CASSLAGQTVNIQYF
clone size: -; V gene: TRBV28; D gene: -; J gene: TRBJ1-2; CDR3 DNA: TGTGCCAGCAGCTCGGGACGGATCTTTAACTATGGCTACACCTTC; CDR3 protein: CASSSGRIFNYGYTF
clone size: many; V gene: TRBV6-1; D gene: -; J gene: TRBJ1-2; CDR3 DNA: TGTGCCAGCAGTGAAGGACACGGAGTGGTTAATGGCTACACCTTC; CDR3 protein: CASSEGHGVVNGYTF
clone size: -; V gene: TRBV6-1; D gene: TRBD2; J gene: TRBJ2-7; CDR3 DNA: TGTGCCAGCAGGCCCAGCGGGGGAAGTAGGTACGAGCAGTACTTC; CDR3 protein: CASRPSGGSRYEQYF
clone size: -; V gene: TRBV5-1; D gene: -; J gene: TRBJ2-7; CDR3 DNA: TGCGCCAGCAGCTTGGGGGAACTTACCTACGAGCAGTACTTC; CDR3 protein: CASSLGELTYEQYF
clone size: many; V gene: TRBV20-1; D gene: -; J gene: TRBJ2-5; CDR3 DNA: TGCAGTGCCCGGATGGGGACCCAGTACTTC; CDR3 protein: CSARMGTQYF
clone size: many; V gene: TRBV24-1; D gene: -; J gene: TRBJ2-2; CDR3 DNA: TGTGCCACCAGTGATGTACGGGACACCCACACCGGGGAGCTGTTTTTT; CDR3 protein: CATSDVRDTHTGELFF
clone size: many; V gene: TRBV7-2; D gene: -; J gene: TRBJ2-7; CDR3 DNA: TGTGCCAGCAGCCCCGACTCCACCCGGTCCTACGAGCAGTACTTC; CDR3 protein: CASSPDSTRSYEQYF
clone size: -; V gene: TRBV7-6; D gene: -; J gene: TRBJ2-7; CDR3 DNA: TGTGCCAGCAGCTTAGCCCCGGCCGATAACTACGAGCAGTACTTC; CDR3 protein: CASSLAPADNYEQYF
clone size: many; V gene: TRBV11-3; D gene: TRBD1; J gene: TRBJ1-1; CDR3 DNA: TGTGCCAGCAGCGTCGACAGGGGGGGGACTGAAGCTTTCTTT; CDR3 protein: CASSVDRGGTEAFF
clone size: -; V gene: TRBV28; D gene: -; J gene: TRBJ1-2; CDR3 DNA: TGTGCCAGCAGTTTATCCCCAGGCTACTATGGCTACACCTTC; CDR3 protein: CASSLSPGYYGYTF
clone size: many; V gene: TRBV25-1; D gene: TRBD1; J gene: TRBJ1-5; CDR3 DNA: TGTGCCAGCAATAAAGACAGGGATTGGTTCGGAAGCAATCAGCCCCAGCATTTT; CDR3 protein: CASNKDRDWFGSNQPQHF
clone size: many; V gene: TRBV7-2; D gene: -; J gene: TRBJ1-2; CDR3 DNA: TGTGCCAGCAGCTTAGTGGGGAACTATGGCTACACCTTC; CDR3 protein: CASSLVGNYGYTF
clone size: many; V gene: TRBV7-3; D gene: -; J gene: TRBJ1-2; CDR3 DNA: TGTGCCAGCAGCTTAGGGGGCCCGGAAAAAGGCTACACCTTC; CDR3 protein: CASSLGGPEKGYTF
clone size: many; V gene: TRBV2; D gene: -; J gene: TRBJ1-1; CDR3 DNA: TGTGCCAGCAGTGCGGTGAACACTGAAGCTTTCTTT; CDR3 protein: CASSAVNTEAFF
clone size: many; V gene: TRBV6-2/TRBV6-3; D gene: -; J gene: TRBJ1-1; CDR3 DNA: TGTGCCAGCAGTTACTCGTACAGGAACACTGAAGCTTTCTTT; CDR3 protein: CASSYSYRNTEAFF
clone size: few; V gene: TRBV6-1; D gene: -; J gene: TRBJ2-1; CDR3 DNA: TGTGCCAGCAGCTCCGGGAAGCTCACCCTAAATGAGCAGTTCTTC; CDR3 protein: CASSSGKLTLNEQFF
clone size: many; V gene: TRBV7-8; D gene: -; J gene: TRBJ1-1; CDR3 DNA: TGTGCCAGCAGCTTATTTGGGGGCGCAGGAACTGAAGCTTTCTTT; CDR3 protein: CASSLFGGAGTEAFF
clone size: -; V gene: TRBV12-3/TRBV12-4; D gene: TRBD2; J gene: TRBJ2-5; CDR3 DNA: TGTGCCAGCAGTGGACTAGCGCTCCAAGAGACCCAGTACTTC; CDR3 protein: CASSGLALQETQYF
clone size: many; V gene: TRBV11-3; D gene: TRBD1; J gene: TRBJ2-2; CDR3 DNA: TGTGCCAGCAGCCTCGGACAGGGTGAACCCGGGGAGCTGTTTTTT; CDR3 protein: CASSLGQGEPGELFF
clone size: many; V gene: TRBV2; D gene: TRBD1; J gene: TRBJ2-2; CDR3 DNA: TGTGCCAGCAATCGGGACAGACACACCGGGGAGCTGTTTTTT; CDR3 protein: CASNRDRHTGELFF
clone size: many; V gene: TRBV7-9; D gene: TRBD2; J gene: TRBJ2-5; CDR3 DNA: TGTGCCAGCAGCCTTACGGGACTAGCGGGGCAAGAGACCCAGTACTTC; CDR3 protein: CASSLTGLAGQETQYF
clone size: many; V gene: TRBV20-1; D gene: TRBD2; J gene: TRBJ2-5; CDR3 DNA: TGCAGTGCTAGAGTAGCCGGGACTAGCGGGGGGGTACAAGAGACCCAGTACTTC; CDR3 protein: CSARVAGTSGGVQETQYF
clone size: many; V gene: TRBV11-2; D gene: TRBD1; J gene: TRBJ1-1; CDR3 DNA: TGTGCCAGCAGCTCTGTCCCCCCGGACAGGGTAGGATCTAGAGAAGCTTTCTTT; CDR3 protein: CASSSVPPDRVGSREAFF
clone size: many; V gene: TRBV7-2; D gene: TRBD1; J gene: TRBJ2-3; CDR3 DNA: TGTGCCAGCAGCGCGGGGACAGGTTCGGATACGCAGTATTTT; CDR3 protein: CASSAGTGSDTQYF
clone size: few; V gene: TRBV5-1; D gene: -; J gene: TRBJ2-7; CDR3 DNA: TGCGCCAGCAGTTCGGACATCCTCGGGCACGAGCAGTACTTC; CDR3 protein: CASSSDILGHEQYF
clone size: few; V gene: TRBV12-3/TRBV12-4; D gene: -; J gene: TRBJ1-1; CDR3 DNA: TGTGCCAGCAGCCTTGGCAGGGACGGAGCTTTCTTT; CDR3 protein: CASSLGRDGAFF
clone size: many; V gene: TRBV5-1; D gene: TRBD2; J gene: TRBJ2-7; CDR3 DNA: TGCGCCAGCAGCCCGGGACTAGCGGGGGCCTACGAGCAGTACTTC; CDR3 protein: CASSPGLAGAYEQYF
clone size: -; V gene: TRBV9; D gene: -; J gene: TRBJ1-2; CDR3 DNA: TGTGCCAGCAGCGAGGGCCCTTCGAGCACCTATGGCTACACCTTC; CDR3 protein: CASSEGPSSTYGYTF
clone size: many; V gene: TRBV6-2/TRBV6-3; D gene: TRBD2; J gene: TRBJ2-2; CDR3 DNA: TGTGCCAGCAGTCCTGGTAGCGGGACCGGGGAGCTGTTTTTT; CDR3 protein: CASSPGSGTGELFF
clone size: many; V gene: TRBV6-1; D gene: -; J gene: TRBJ1-6; CDR3 DNA: TGTGCCAGCAGTGAGGTGGGGGTAACGTCACCCCTCCACTTT; CDR3 protein: CASSEVGVTSPLHF
clone size: -; V gene: TRBV6-1; D gene: TRBD1; J gene: TRBJ1-6; CDR3 DNA: TGTGCCAGCAGTCGCCTGGACAGGGGGGATGTGCCCCTCCACTTT; CDR3 protein: CASSRLDRGDVPLHF
clone size: many; V gene: TRBV25-1; D gene: -; J gene: TRBJ1-5; CDR3 DNA: TGTGCCAGTTCCGGGGTTAGGAGCAATCAGCCCCAGCATTTT; CDR3 protein: CASSGVRSNQPQHF
clone size: many; V gene: TRBV2; D gene: -; J gene: TRBJ1-1; CDR3 DNA: TGTGCCAGCAGGGCCGGGACCGTGCTTGAAGCTTTCTTT; CDR3 protein: CASRAGTVLEAFF
clone size: many; V gene: TRBV12-3/TRBV12-4; D gene: -; J gene: TRBJ1-2; CDR3 DNA: TGTGCCAGCAGACCGGACCGCCTGGAGGGCTACACCTTC; CDR3 protein: CASRPDRLEGYTF
clone size: many; V gene: TRBV7-3; D gene: -; J gene: TRBJ1-2; CDR3 DNA: TGTGCCAGCAGCTTAAGGAGCAGGGGAGCGGGCTACACCTTC; CDR3 protein: CASSLRSRGAGYTF
clone size: many; V gene: TRBV6-1; D gene: TRBD1; J gene: TRBJ1-5; CDR3 DNA: TGTGCCAGCAGTGAAATCGGACAGGGAGATCAGCCCCAGCATTTT; CDR3 protein: CASSEIGQGDQPQHF
clone size: many; V gene: TRBV5-1; D gene: TRBD1; J gene: TRBJ1-2; CDR3 DNA: TGCGCCAGCAGCTTGCCGTCCGGACAGGTCAACTATGGCTACACCTTC; CDR3 protein: CASSLPSGQVNYGYTF
clone size: many; V gene: TRBV7-8; D gene: -; J gene: TRBJ2-5; CDR3 DNA: TGTGCCAGCAGCTTAGAAAGACTATTGGGGAGGACCCAGTACTTC; CDR3 protein: CASSLERLLGRTQYF
clone size: many; V gene: TRBV20-1; D gene: TRBD1; J gene: TRBJ2-7; CDR3 DNA: TGCAGTGCTAGGGACAGGAGAGCCTACGAGCAGTACTTC; CDR3 protein: CSARDRRAYEQYF